The 5 T cell receptor beta chains below come from one sample, sequenced in a study of STAT5B mutations in CD4+ large granular lymphocyte leukemia. Here immunoSEQ multiplex PCR was the method, and the copy in TCRdb shows in-frame clones only, minus some. The sample has 35,000 or so clones, more than 55% seen once. The sequencing sample was made of CD4+ T cells from blood buffy coats. The receptors were gathered from a human donor in good health.

The chain couples TRBV7-9 to TRBJ2-7; 15 bases are shared with TRBD2. Germline CDR1 is SEHNR and CDR2 is FQNEAQ (reference sequence). J lost 2 bases, V lost 5 bases, and 10 bases had no gene match. The CDR3 totals 18 residues. Written as DNA, the CDR3 is TGTGCCAGCAGCGCAAGGGGGACTAGCGGGGGGACACCCTACGAGCAGTACTTC. This encodes CASSARGTSGGTPYEQYF. Full variable domain (outside the CDR3, taken from reference TRBV7-9 and TRBJ2-7): DTGVSQNPRHKITKRGQNVTFRCDPISEHNRLYWYRQTLGQGPEFLTYFQNEAQLEKSRLLSDRFSAERPKGSFSTLEIQRTEQGDSAMYLCASSARGTSGGTPYEQYFGPGTRLTVT.

The rearrangement uses TRBV28 and TRBJ1-2, with D tentatively TRBD1 (6 bases). This CDR3 region has 14 residues. Deletions cut 6 bases from V and 4 bases from J, with 15 bases between. The germline gives CDR1 MDHEN, CDR2 SYDVKM. CDR3 amino acids: CASRPPGGLYGYTF. The CDR3 region has the DNA TGTGCCAGCAGACCTCCCGGGGGCCTCTATGGCTACACCTTC.

This chain joins TRBV7-8 and TRBJ2-5; 7 positions agree with TRBD1. J gave up 4 bases and V 1 base, and 6 bases lay outside the gene matches. The germline gives CDR1 SGHVS, CDR2 FQNEAQ. The CDR3 is 15 amino acids. This CDR3 reads CASSLESRGRETQYF. CDR3 nucleotides: TGTGCCAGCAGCTTAGAGTCGAGGGGGCGAGAGACCCAGTACTTC. The full variable domain, completed using reference TRBV7-8 and TRBJ2-5, is GAGVSQSPRYKVAKRGQDVALRCDPISGHVSLFWYQQALGQGPEFLTYFQNEAQLDKSGLPSDRFFAERPEGSVSTLKIQRTQQEDSAVYLCASSLESRGRETQYFGPGTRLLVL.

This chain joins TRBV20-1 and TRBJ2-7, with unresolved D. Between the trimmed V and J ends, which lost 4 bases and 2 bases, there was a span of 6 bases. Looked up from germline, CDR1 is DFQATT and CDR2 is SNEGSKA (reference sequence). CDR3 size: 11 residues. CDR3: CSATWAYEQYF. In DNA form, the CDR3 reads TGCAGTGCTACGTGGGCCTACGAGCAGTACTTC.

This clone was seen more than once but under ten times. The CDR3 spells CASSHPRGTLSPLHF. In DNA, the CDR3 is TGTGCCAGCAGCCACCCCCGGGGTACTCTTTCACCCCTCCACTTT. The chain carries TRBV4-2 and TRBJ1-6, with D unclear. V lost 3 bases and J 9 bases, leaving 15 bases between the germline ends. This CDR3 is built from 15 residues. Looked up from germline, CDR1 is LGHNA and CDR2 is YNFKEQ.